This T cell receptor beta chain was profiled in a study of vaccination effects on CD4 cells after COVID-19. Investigators separated out CD4+ T cells once 9 to 11 days of culture had passed. IL-2 medium supplanted half the medium on days 3 and 7. Worth noting for this clone: What it binds is unknown.

Some clones are missing from TCRdb's copy, which holds only in-frame ones; the method was immunoSEQ multiplex PCR. Of roughly 68,000 clones in the sample, about 72% were seen once. The origin of this receptor is a human donor who had a prior SARS-CoV-2 infection. The sample in question was CD4+ T cells from PBMCs cultured without peptide, obtained before COVID-19 vaccination.

The chain's CDR3 is CASSEYRGNEKLFF. CDR3 nucleotides: TGTGCCAGCAGTGAATACCGGGGAAATGAAAAACTGTTTTTT. The chain combines TRBV6-1 with TRBJ1-4; D uncertain. CDR3 length equals 14 residues. V was clipped by 2 bases and J by 5 bases, with 9 bases between them. Germline CDR1 reads MNHNS; CDR2 reads SASEGT.